This record looks at one TCR beta chain sequence and its context. At one of its ends the junction is not consistent with the germline gene, which may arise from a read error. The sample belongs to a study of CD8+CD57+ T cells in acquired aplastic anemia. Sequencing was done on patients that had shown CD8+CD57+ cell expansion by flow cytometry. There are 13 residues in the CDR3. Germline V gene data show CDR1 as SGHTA and CDR2 as FQGNSA. Both TCR beta VDJ combination and CDR3 sequence profiling were carried out. Genomic DNA was the template for this profiling. MiXCR, applied by TCRdb to the reads, yields one record per CDR3 protein. Among a few hundred thousand distinct CDR3 sequences, about a third were seen once, and the ten largest hold roughly 0.89%.

The sample consisted of sorted CD4+, CD8+, or CD8+CD57+ T cells (not recorded which) from PBMCs. The source is a human donor with aplastic anemia. This sequence joins TRBV7-2 and TRBJ2-5; 9 bases match TRBD2. The DNA for the CDR3 is TGCAGCGACTCTCGTAGCGGGGGAGAGACCCAGTACTTC. Its protein is CSDSRSGGETQYF.